Described below is a single T cell receptor beta chain sequence and its context. There is no known antigen for this receptor. Base qualities are missing; no much larger clone stands one base away. The CDR3, cysteine through phenylalanine, is 17 amino acids long. This entry keeps only the CDR3 DNA: 51 bases, framed from base 1. This record comes from a study of cytomegalovirus exposure and HLA in healthy donors (dated by TCRdb to about 2017). In terms of the full investigation: An earlier analysis of 587 of the donors reported about 250 Gb of sequence data and around 120 million unique TCR beta sequences from about 200 million T cells. High-throughput TCR immunosequencing, statistical association of individual TCRs with disease status, and machine learning were combined to predict cytomegalovirus infection status. In the later analysis, no new phenotypic data were used to find candidate immune exposures; instead, reliance was placed on TCR beta sequences and their occurrence across donors. On average, roughly 250,000 unique TCR beta nucleotide sequences were sequenced per donor among some 420 genotyped donors of the cohort, with roughly 19% of those sequences being non-productive. Every repertoire in the discovery cohort had been generated on one and the same sequencing platform. Among the approximately 400 genotyped donors, 75% to 90% belonged to the genetic ancestry cluster associated with self-reported Caucasian donors. The study profiled the T cell repertoires of 500 to 800 subjects by immunosequencing and related them to cytomegalovirus serostatus. The study aimed to test whether signatures of past pathogen exposure could be identified by cataloging public T cell receptors. About 5 DR-DQ haplotypes were handled as single units for association and clustering, since linkage in the cohort was strong. Along with the approximately 700-subject first cohort, a separate validation cohort of around 110 different subjects was used. Typing coverage differed by locus: A, B, C, DRB1 and DQB1 were typed in about 629-640 donors, DQA1 in about 510, DPA1 in nearly 610, and DPB1 in 400 to 480. In a later analysis, previously published TCR beta repertoires from roughly 710 donors were re-analyzed and high-resolution HLA genotyping was added so that TCR occurrence patterns could be studied. Alongside the repertoire data, information on donor age, sex, ethnicity and CMV serostatus was compiled. In an earlier analysis of roughly 580 of the donors, high-throughput TCR beta sequencing was used to judge whether each TCR beta V gene segment behaved as functional or pseudogenic. Class I and class II HLA loci were covered by the typing at four-digit resolution. An early release covering around 630 HLA-typed donors comprised about 310 gigabases of sequencing data and 85 million or so unique TCR sequences. A later genetic analysis used genome-wide SNP genotypes for about 60% of the 666 donors, treating that subset as a discovery cohort. Here is what the overall study found, with its caveats: Across donors, most TCR sequences were observed very rarely, whereas some public TCRs were present in many individuals. Presence/absence analyses assumed roughly uniform sequencing depth across donors, an assumption that may not hold. In the study, 150 to 200 TCR beta chains were listed as associated with cytomegalovirus. Strong co-occurrence of HLA alleles, especially DR and DQ, made assigning TCR associations to individual alleles difficult. In a later analysis, most CMV-associated TCR beta chains were found to appear HLA-restricted, with HLA associations seemingly driven largely by CMV exposure. A later analysis found that HLA-associated TCR beta chains were more clonally expanded and had lower generation probabilities than equally common non-associated chains. This cohort had only TCR beta chains sequenced, and the lack of alpha or paired-chain data limited which features could be detected. Some IMGT-functional V segments, including TRBV6-2 and TRBV6-3, could not be told apart with the 87-base-pair reads, so those segments were excluded. In a later genetic analysis, fewer N-insertions in productive TCRs were reported among donors in an Asian-associated ancestry cluster than the approximately 710-donor mean. Because HLA typing was missing for some donors at each locus, association tests included only the typed subset. A later analysis associated about 17,000 TCR beta sequences with specific HLA alleles at a false discovery rate of 0.05. Broadly in line with IMGT annotations, most TCR beta V segments showed up in productive rearrangements about 90% or about 30% of the time in an earlier analysis of approximately 600 of the donors. The sequencing pipeline was judged likely to have produced a cluster of highly shared sequence variants as a technical artifact. In a later genetic analysis, a missense DCLRE1C variant was associated with V-gene and J-gene trimming of TCR beta chains, and the association was replicated in an independent cohort. For the cohort, immune exposure information was limited to CMV serostatus. A few of the identified cytomegalovirus-associated TCR beta chains were confirmed in vitro to be specific for cytomegalovirus antigens. The classifier was reported to diagnose cytomegalovirus status with high specificity and sensitivity in both the original and validation cohorts. It was suggested by the authors that the approach could potentially be generalized to other disease states and immunological phenotypes. A further reported finding was that TCR beta sequences accurately predicted the HLA-A and HLA-B alleles for most subjects in the first cohort. According to a later analysis, TCR association rates differed among HLA loci, with DRB1 alleles showing the most associated TCRs and HLA-C alleles showing the fewest. Because counts were too low, seventeen rarely observed V segments, including chromosome 9 orphons, were left out of the earlier analysis of approximately 500 of the donors. A later analysis reported that several top co-occurrence clusters appeared linked to parvovirus B19, influenza, CMV and Epstein-Barr virus. Linkage disequilibrium might explain the correlated functional status among segregating V segments, but an unknown experimental factor could not be excluded.

The cohort consisted of more than 650 healthy bone marrow donors. At the time of sampling, all cohort members were nominally healthy, though unrecorded immune exposures were likely present. The donor tested CMV seropositive, placing the donor among the 289 seropositive members of the cohort. A peripheral blood sample was collected from each donor, and TCR beta sequencing was performed on peripheral blood mononuclear cells. Genomic DNA extraction from the blood cell samples was performed with the Qiagen DNeasy Blood Extraction Kit. The library was generated by the immunoSEQ multiplex PCR assay. For the multiplex PCR, a mixture combining 60 forward primers for TCR Vbeta segments and 13 reverse primers for TCR Jbeta segments was used. The CDR3 region of rearranged TCR beta genes was amplified from genomic DNA with a multiplex PCR assay. The amplified TCR beta libraries were sequenced on the Illumina HiSeq System as 87-base-pair reads. In the paper's pipeline: Across the roughly 600 repertoires, a later analysis counted approximately 75 million unique TCR beta chains, 9.5 million to 13 million of which were shared by at least two donors. To remove PCR and sequencing errors, raw reads were error-corrected and collapsed into unique sequences using a nearest-neighbor algorithm that merged closely related sequences. V, D and J gene segments were assigned by aligning CDR3 sequences to IMGT reference sequences. For a sequence to be retained, at least a six-nucleotide match to both a V gene segment and a J gene segment was required. Rearrangements were classified as productive when the CDR3 lacked stop codons and remained in frame with V and J, and all other rearrangements were classified as non-productive. CDR3 was defined according to IMGT convention as the region running from the second conserved V-encoded cysteine to the conserved J-encoded phenylalanine. Sequences without an unambiguous match to a single V gene segment were excluded from the earlier analysis of approximately 560 of the donors. An earlier analysis of fewer than 750 of the donors called V segments functional above 56.7% productive rearrangements and segregating when the between-donor standard deviation exceeded 5%. To diagnose cytomegalovirus status from the catalog of TCR beta chain sequences, a statistical classification framework was built. V and J gene assignment, in a later analysis, came from comparing TCR nucleotide sequences with IMGT/GENE-DB human TR gene sequences. Using the TCRdist pipeline, a later analysis assigned CDR3 sequences along with most-parsimonious VDJ recombination scenarios. In a later analysis, each TCR beta chain was defined by its CDR3 amino acid sequence together with its V-gene family, and reads lacking a unique V-gene family were excluded. To address suspected cross-contamination and a sequencing artifact, a later analysis removed some 620 highly shared, low-generation-probability nucleotide sequences. In a later analysis, a clonal expansion index for each public chain was calculated from normalized within-repertoire ranks of inferred template counts. In a later analysis, generation probabilities were computed with a VDJ recombination model fitted to out-of-frame rearrangements, and the resulting probabilities were checked against IGoR. A later analysis scored TCR-TCR, TCR-HLA and TCR-CMV co-occurrence with hypergeometric tests, applying a repertoire-size bias correction to TCR pairs. False discovery rates were estimated in a later analysis by permuting HLA or CMV assignments 20 times. A later analysis grouped co-occurring TCRs with DBSCAN, adding TCRdist sequence similarity when clustering within HLA-allele-positive subsets. Co-occurrence clustering excluded repertoires with fewer than 30,000 or more than 120,000 public chains, plus five with anomalous nucleotide sharing. Sourced from immuneACCESS, this table was stored by TCRdb with only in-frame sequences that have V and J called. A share of the clones is absent; for the studies checked, an unresolved V gene accounts for under half, and the remainder has no known explanation. The V and J calls and the clone size are those of that table, but D and trimming were determined from the DNA. The sample table records approximately 150,000 clones; roughly 85% of these occur just once. The leading ten clones occupy less than 8% of the sample.

Sequencing used PBMCs. This sequence was found in a man in his forties in good health and CMV-seropositive. The sequence joins TRBV21-1 to TRBJ2-4; the table's TRBD2 call for D was not verified on the DNA. TRBV21-1 is termed a pseudogene. The DNA sequence is as follows: TGTGCCAGCAGCACAATACCCCTAGCGGGAGGGACGGACATTCAGTACTTC. The encoded protein is CASSTIPLAGGTDIQYF.